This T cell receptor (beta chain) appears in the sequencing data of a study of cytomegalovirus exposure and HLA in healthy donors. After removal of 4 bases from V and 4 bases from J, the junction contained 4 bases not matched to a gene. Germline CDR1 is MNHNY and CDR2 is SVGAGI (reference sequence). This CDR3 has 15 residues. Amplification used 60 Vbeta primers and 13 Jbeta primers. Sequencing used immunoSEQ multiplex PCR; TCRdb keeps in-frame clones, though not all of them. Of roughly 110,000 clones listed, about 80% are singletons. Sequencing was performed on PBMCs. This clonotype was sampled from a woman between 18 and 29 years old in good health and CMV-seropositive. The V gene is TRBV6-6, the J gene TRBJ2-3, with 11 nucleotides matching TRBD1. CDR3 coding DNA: TGTGCCAGCAGTTGGGGGACAGGGGGGGCAGATACGCAGTATTTT. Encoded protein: CASSWGTGGADTQYF.